The table lists the clone carrying this T cell receptor (beta chain) with many counts. The germline V gene has CDR1 SQVTM and CDR2 ANQGSEA. Trimming removed 2 bases from V and 4 bases from J; junction bases left unmatched: 13. This CDR3 has 17 amino acids. Time point given: newly diagnosed GD, antithyroid drugs for less than 3 months. PBMC RNA served as the TCR library source. Combining iRepertoire HTBI primers with Arm-PCR of CDR3 regions, the authors built TCR beta libraries. Original analysis: Sequenced samples collectively carried approximately 58 TRBV and 11 to 15 TRBJ segments. TCRdb fed the multiplex PCR reads into MiXCR, producing one record per CDR3 protein. These V and J calls are TCRdb output, not the study's own analysis. The profile shows about 200,000 distinct CDR3 sequences, about 19% of them singletons. The source of the sample is a study of regulatory T cells in long-lasting Graves disease.

Separately, the same data were catalogued under a study of T cells in Graves' hyperthyroidism and ophthalmopathy.

The source material was peripheral blood mononuclear cells (PBMCs), sampled at new diagnosis, from a patient treated with antithyroid drugs. This TCR was sampled from a woman between 25 and 40 years old with Graves disease. The chain uses TRBV29-1 and TRBJ2-2, with 7 bases fitting TRBD2. The CDR3: CSVELLKAGVVTGELFF. DNA of the CDR3: TGCAGCGTTGAACTTTTAAAGGCGGGAGTAGTCACCGGGGAGCTGTTTTTT.